The rows below give T cell receptor beta chains drawn from one sample of a study of blood T cell repertoires in COVID-19. Some clones are missing from TCRdb's copy, which holds only in-frame ones; the method was immunoSEQ multiplex PCR. Among about 250,000 clones listed, 87% were seen once. The sample was PBMCs or T cells enriched from blood (not recorded which). The source of these receptors is a woman aged 25 to 39 with acute COVID-19. Both conserved end residues are trimmed from each CDR3. Each record gives: V gene, J gene, D gene, CDR3 protein. D genes are given only for firm matches.

v_call: TRBV24-1; j_call: TRBJ2-1; d_call: TRBD1; cdr3_aa: ATSDSNPGQFNNEQF
v_call: TRBV27; j_call: TRBJ2-7; d_call: TRBD2; cdr3_aa: ASSSGGEQY
v_call: TRBV27; j_call: TRBJ2-5; d_call: -; cdr3_aa: ASSDQGTWETQY
v_call: TRBV10-3; j_call: TRBJ2-7; d_call: TRBD2; cdr3_aa: AIKGGTSGYEQY
v_call: TRBV5-1; j_call: TRBJ2-1; d_call: -; cdr3_aa: ASSIEGAESDEQF
v_call: TRBV14; j_call: TRBJ2-1; d_call: TRBD2; cdr3_aa: ASSLRTSEHNEQF
v_call: TRBV7-8; j_call: TRBJ2-5; d_call: TRBD2; cdr3_aa: ASSRMTGTTQETQY
v_call: TRBV6-6; j_call: TRBJ1-4; d_call: -; cdr3_aa: ASTDFPNGKLF
v_call: TRBV3-1/TRBV3-2; j_call: TRBJ2-3; d_call: -; cdr3_aa: ASTGETTTDTQY
v_call: TRBV7-3; j_call: TRBJ2-1; d_call: TRBD2; cdr3_aa: ASSLTGTSYNEQF
v_call: TRBV7-7; j_call: TRBJ2-5; d_call: TRBD2; cdr3_aa: ASSQLAGSGETQY
v_call: TRBV6-2/TRBV6-3; j_call: TRBJ2-7; d_call: TRBD1; cdr3_aa: ASSSHWTGLSSYEQY
v_call: TRBV19; j_call: TRBJ1-2; d_call: -; cdr3_aa: ASTTWGGDYGYT
v_call: TRBV27; j_call: TRBJ1-5; d_call: -; cdr3_aa: ASSLRRQPNQPQH
v_call: TRBV10-3; j_call: TRBJ2-1; d_call: -; cdr3_aa: AISQQGSSGNEQF
v_call: TRBV6-5; j_call: TRBJ2-2; d_call: TRBD1; cdr3_aa: ASSYRDRANTGELF
v_call: TRBV15; j_call: TRBJ2-5; d_call: TRBD2; cdr3_aa: ATSRGGLAGSETQY
v_call: TRBV5-5; j_call: TRBJ1-2; d_call: -; cdr3_aa: ASSLRVGQGIQFGYT
v_call: TRBV6-2/TRBV6-3; j_call: TRBJ1-6; d_call: -; cdr3_aa: ASSYGNSPLH
v_call: TRBV11-2; j_call: TRBJ1-1; d_call: TRBD1; cdr3_aa: ASSLAGGNTEAF
v_call: TRBV30; j_call: TRBJ2-7; d_call: TRBD1; cdr3_aa: AWSWDRANEQY
v_call: TRBV28; j_call: TRBJ2-7; d_call: TRBD1; cdr3_aa: ASSFPRTGSEEQY
v_call: TRBV15; j_call: TRBJ2-3; d_call: TRBD2; cdr3_aa: ATSRNLGLAGGRTDTQY
v_call: TRBV4-1; j_call: TRBJ2-7; d_call: TRBD1; cdr3_aa: ASSLQGAYEQY
v_call: TRBV21-1; j_call: TRBJ1-5; d_call: -; cdr3_aa: ASSKRGRGSSNQPQH
v_call: TRBV28; j_call: TRBJ1-2; d_call: -; cdr3_aa: ASSTLNARGQINYGYT
v_call: TRBV19; j_call: TRBJ1-5; d_call: TRBD1; cdr3_aa: ATRTGSYSNQPQH
v_call: TRBV2; j_call: TRBJ2-3; d_call: TRBD2; cdr3_aa: ASSGDYLGLAGSTDTQY
v_call: TRBV27; j_call: TRBJ1-1; d_call: TRBD1; cdr3_aa: ASSRQGANTEAF
v_call: TRBV5-4; j_call: TRBJ2-7; d_call: TRBD1; cdr3_aa: ASSRTGQFWREQY
v_call: TRBV6-5; j_call: TRBJ1-6; d_call: TRBD1; cdr3_aa: ASSGTGDDSPLH
v_call: TRBV3-1/TRBV3-2; j_call: TRBJ1-1; d_call: -; cdr3_aa: ASSTRLSGQYPF
v_call: TRBV7-3; j_call: TRBJ1-3; d_call: -; cdr3_aa: ASSLTAGNTIY
v_call: TRBV25-1; j_call: TRBJ2-1; d_call: -; cdr3_aa: ASSDRVGYNEQF
v_call: TRBV3-1/TRBV3-2; j_call: TRBJ1-5; d_call: -; cdr3_aa: ASSQSLRDFLPQH
v_call: TRBV5-6; j_call: TRBJ1-6; d_call: -; cdr3_aa: ASSTGTYNSPLH
v_call: TRBV3-1/TRBV3-2; j_call: TRBJ1-1; d_call: TRBD1; cdr3_aa: ASSQGGRGPNTEAF
v_call: TRBV5-1; j_call: TRBJ2-7; d_call: TRBD1; cdr3_aa: ASSPRPGTAYEQY
v_call: TRBV6-1; j_call: TRBJ1-5; d_call: TRBD1; cdr3_aa: ASSEGTGGGQPQH
v_call: TRBV28; j_call: TRBJ1-6; d_call: -; cdr3_aa: ASSPPNIGSNSPLH
v_call: TRBV3-1/TRBV3-2; j_call: TRBJ2-4; d_call: TRBD1; cdr3_aa: ASSQGQPGTKNIQY
v_call: TRBV15; j_call: TRBJ1-6; d_call: TRBD1; cdr3_aa: ATSPPWGTGSINSPLH
v_call: TRBV5-1; j_call: TRBJ2-1; d_call: TRBD2; cdr3_aa: ASSFRGLAGLINEQF
v_call: TRBV15; j_call: TRBJ1-5; d_call: TRBD1; cdr3_aa: ATSRDPRTGAQH
v_call: TRBV30; j_call: TRBJ2-1; d_call: TRBD2; cdr3_aa: AWSVVGGLGLIKQF
v_call: TRBV6-5; j_call: TRBJ2-7; d_call: TRBD1; cdr3_aa: ASSYGDRGKYEQY
v_call: TRBV6-5; j_call: TRBJ2-3; d_call: TRBD1; cdr3_aa: ASRQTGGWTDTQY
v_call: TRBV7-9; j_call: TRBJ2-7; d_call: -; cdr3_aa: ASSLVASSYEQY
v_call: TRBV7-2; j_call: TRBJ2-5; d_call: -; cdr3_aa: ASSLASTGQETQY
v_call: TRBV27; j_call: TRBJ2-2; d_call: -; cdr3_aa: ASMGGPNTGELF
v_call: TRBV29-1; j_call: TRBJ2-7; d_call: TRBD1; cdr3_aa: SVLLGGTDEQY
v_call: TRBV15; j_call: TRBJ2-3; d_call: TRBD2; cdr3_aa: ATSRVRSGGGFADTQY
v_call: TRBV9; j_call: TRBJ2-3; d_call: -; cdr3_aa: ASSALGRMDTDTQY
v_call: TRBV7-9; j_call: TRBJ2-7; d_call: -; cdr3_aa: ASSATPVAGSYEQY
v_call: TRBV4-2; j_call: TRBJ2-4; d_call: TRBD2; cdr3_aa: ASSQESLAGGPLDKNIQY
v_call: TRBV30; j_call: TRBJ1-1; d_call: -; cdr3_aa: AWSVRWTEAF